The clone carrying this T cell receptor beta chain was picked up many times. Its antigen is undetermined. This entry belongs to a study of T-cell reconstitution after alpha-beta-depleted transplantation in children. Germline CDR1 and CDR2: SGHRS and YFSETQ. V lost 0 bases to trimming and J lost 3 bases, with 10 bases between them. The CDR3 length is 14 residues. The study's findings and limits: T cells produced anew were the main source of T-cell counts and diversity one year after transplant. Some patients owed their high day-60 TCRbeta diversity to surviving recipient T cells and thymic progenitors. It was reported that alpha-beta T cells came from several hundred expanded graft clones (about two months after transplant).

Preparation of the TCRbeta library involved a method that used unique molecular identifiers. TCRdb itself ran the PCR reads through MiXCR, one entry per CDR3 protein. The repertoire includes 400,000 to 450,000 distinct CDR3 sequences, over 40% of them detected once, and under 30% sits in the top ten. The sequence came from a girl between 2 and 10 years old with aplastic anemia, due to receive a stem cell transplant. This specimen consisted of PBMCs, obtained before TCRalphabeta/CD19-depleted stem cell transplant. The chain carries TRBV5-1 and TRBJ2-7; the D gene is possibly TRBD2 (5 bases). CDR3 in amino acids: CASSLGGPIYEQYF. In nucleotides, the CDR3 is TGCGCCAGCAGCTTGGGAGGGCCCATCTACGAGCAGTACTTC. Supplemented by reference TRBV5-1 and TRBJ2-7, the full variable domain reads KAGVTQTPRYLIKTRGQQVTLSCSPISGHRSVSWYQQTPGQGLQFLFEYFSETQRNKGNFPGRFSGRQFSNSRSEMNVSTLELGDSALYLCASSLGGPIYEQYFGPGTRLTVT.